Below, 7 T cell receptor beta chains from the same sample are listed, as sequenced in a study of Ad26.COV2.S vaccination and SARS-CoV-2 variants. Generated by immunoSEQ multiplex PCR, the TCRdb table keeps only in-frame clones and is missing some. The sample has 500,000 or so clones; approximately 88% are singletons. Treatment denoted: around 19 received Ad26.COV2.S at low or high dose, single or two shots; about five received placebo; per-sample allocation not given. Sampling occurred on day 63 after the first vaccine or placebo injection. The starting material was peripheral blood, obtained in a trial of Ad26.COV2.S vaccine versus placebo. These receptors were collected from a person aged 18 to 59 who received the Ad26.COV2.S COVID-19 vaccine or a placebo.

This sequence joins TRBV7-9 and TRBJ2-5; no clear D. This CDR3 is built from 13 residues. In germline, CDR1 is SEHNR, CDR2 FQNEAQ (reference sequence). The V and J ends lost 0 bases and 5 bases respectively, with 7 bases between them. The CDR3 protein is CASSLALLETQYF. As DNA, the CDR3 is TGTGCCAGCAGCTTAGCGCTTCTTGAGACCCAGTACTTC.

The gene calls are TRBV7-2 and TRBJ2-1; TRBD2 is a possible D gene (5 bases). Between the trimmed V and J ends, which lost 1 base and 4 bases, there was a span of 14 bases. The CDR3 totals 16 residues. Germline values: CDR1 SGHTA, CDR2 FQGNSA. CDR3 sequence: CASSLEQRIGYNEQFF. The CDR3 region has the DNA TGTGCCAGCAGCTTAGAACAGCGGATAGGGTACAATGAGCAGTTCTTC.

The V and J genes are TRBV19 and TRBJ1-2; D remains unclear. There are 16 residues in the CDR3. V was clipped by 3 bases and J by 4 bases, with 18 bases between them. The germline V gene has CDR1 LNHDA and CDR2 SQIVND (reference sequence). DNA for the CDR3: TGTGCCAGTAGTATCGGAAGTAGGCAGACTATCTATGGCTACACCTTC. This encodes CASSIGSRQTIYGYTF.

The chain joins TRBV6-2 or TRBV6-3 to TRBJ2-7, with 7 nucleotides matching TRBD2. This CDR3 has 15 residues. V shed 8 bases, J shed 2 bases, and the junction held 12 bases outside the gene matches. Germline lookup yields CDR1 MNHEY and CDR2 SVGEGT. The CDR3 protein is CASCQEQAGTYEQYF. CDR3 DNA sequence: TGTGCCAGCTGCCAGGAACAAGCGGGGACCTACGAGCAGTACTTC.

The chain carries TRBV5-4 and TRBJ1-2, with a possible D match to TRBD1 (5 bases). This CDR3 spans 14 amino acids. The V gene's germline CDR1 is SGHNT and CDR2 YYREEE (reference sequence). V was clipped by 5 bases and J by 2 bases, with 13 bases between them. The CDR3 reads CASRLLGVNYGYTF. As DNA, the CDR3 is TGTGCCAGCAGGCTGCTGGGGGTCAACTATGGCTACACCTTC.

V usage is TRBV5-4 and J usage is TRBJ2-7, with a possible D match to TRBD2 (5 bases). The V and J ends lost 4 bases and 4 bases respectively, with 12 bases between them. In germline, CDR1 is SGHNT, CDR2 YYREEE (reference sequence). The CDR3 is made up of 13 amino acids. CDR3 DNA: TGTGCCAGCAGCACCCGGGGTTCGTACGAGCAGTACTTC. Encoded protein: CASSTRGSYEQYF.

The V gene is TRBV28, the J gene TRBJ1-6, with no clear D. The CDR3 is made up of 16 amino acids. Between the trimmed V and J ends, which lost 5 bases and 3 bases, there was a span of 14 bases. Germline V CDR1 and CDR2: MDHEN, SYDVKM. The CDR3 protein is CASSLGTADYNSPLHF. The CDR3 DNA sequence: TGTGCCAGCAGTCTCGGTACAGCGGACTATAATTCACCCCTCCACTTT.